Below are 11 T cell receptor beta chains sequenced from a single sample in a study of T cell responses to AZD1222 COVID-19 vaccine. TCRdb's copy holds only in-frame clones and misses some; the assay was immunoSEQ multiplex PCR. Of about 110,000 clones in the sample, 88% were seen once. This specimen was peripheral blood, taken on day 0 of MenACWY control vaccination. These receptors all come from an adult in good health.

The chain recombines TRBV29-1 with TRBJ2-3, with D perhaps matching TRBD1 (6 bases). The CDR3 is made up of 14 amino acids. Germline lookup yields CDR1 SQVTM and CDR2 ANQGSEA. Trimming took 3 bases from V and 0 from J, leaving 10 bases between them. The CDR3 DNA sequence: TGCAGCGTTGACCAGGGGCAAAGCACAGATACGCAGTATTTT. Translating it yields CSVDQGQSTDTQYF.

V usage is TRBV28 and J usage is TRBJ2-2; 8 bases align to TRBD1. The CDR3 is 15 residues long. CDR1 and CDR2 (germline): MDHEN, SYDVKM. Trimming at V came to 5 bases and at J to 3 bases, leaving 5 bases not matched to a gene. CDR3 sequence: CASSPRTGYTGELFF. The CDR3 DNA reads as TGTGCCAGCAGTCCAAGGACAGGGTACACCGGGGAGCTGTTTTTT.

The chain has TRBV5-1 and TRBJ2-2; TRBD2 agrees at 9 bases. Germline CDR1 and CDR2: SGHRS and YFSETQ. The junction had 5 bases not matched to a gene; V was cut back by 4 bases and J by 1 base. This CDR3 has 16 residues. CDR3 sequence reads: CASSEIAGVNTGELFF. CDR3 DNA sequence: TGCGCCAGCAGCGAAATAGCGGGGGTGAACACCGGGGAGCTGTTTTTT.

The rearrangement uses TRBV28 and TRBJ1-4; the D gene is possibly TRBD1 (5 bases). Trimming stripped 5 bases from V and 3 bases from J, with 19 bases between. CDR1 and CDR2 (germline): MDHEN, SYDVKM. The CDR3 loop spans 17 amino acids. The CDR3 loop is CASSASRARKPNEKLFF. The CDR3 DNA is TGTGCCAGCAGTGCCTCCAGGGCCCGCAAACCTAATGAAAAACTGTTTTTT.

The chain couples TRBV7-6 to TRBJ2-1; 10 bases align to TRBD2. The ends lost 0 bases at V and 8 bases at J; junction bases unmatched: 16. Germline lookup yields CDR1 SGHVS and CDR2 FNYEAQ. This CDR3 spans 19 amino acids. For the CDR3, the DNA is TGTGCCAGCAGCTTAGCCTCCGGGGTAGCGGGAGGCCCCTCAGATGAGCAGTTCTTC. Its protein is CASSLASGVAGGPSDEQFF.

The chain couples TRBV4-3 to TRBJ2-1; the match to TRBD2 covers 16 bases. CDR1 LGHNA and CDR2 YSLEER come from the germline V gene. CDR3 size: 21 residues. V lost 0 bases, J lost 0 bases, and 8 bases stayed unmatched. This chain's CDR3 is CASSQDRGTSGRGSSYNEQFF. In DNA, the CDR3 is TGCGCCAGCAGCCAAGATAGGGGGACTAGCGGGAGGGGGAGCTCCTACAATGAGCAGTTCTTC.

This chain uses TRBV5-1 with TRBJ2-1; TRBD2 matches at 7 bases. The ends lost 3 bases at V and 8 bases at J; junction bases unmatched: 8. The CDR3 sequence is 14 residues long. Germline-derived CDR1 and CDR2 are SGHRS and YFSETQ. Written as DNA, the CDR3 is TGCGCCAGCAGCTCCCCAAGCGGGAACGATGAGCAGTTCTTC. It encodes CASSSPSGNDEQFF. The variable domain in full, completed from reference TRBV5-1 and TRBJ2-1, reads KAGVTQTPRYLIKTRGQQVTLSCSPISGHRSVSWYQQTPGQGLQFLFEYFSETQRNKGNFPGRFSGRQFSNSRSEMNVSTLELGDSALYLCASSSPSGNDEQFFGPGTRLTVL.

CDR3 sequence (DNA): TGTGCCAGCAGCCACCCAGGGGGCCTGAACAATGAGCAGTTCTTC. It is translated as CASSHPGGLNNEQFF. The gene calls are TRBV4-2 and TRBJ2-1, with 8 bases matching TRBD1. This CDR3 is built from 15 residues. Looked up from germline, CDR1 is LGHNA and CDR2 is YNFKEQ. After removal of 3 bases from V and 5 bases from J, the junction contained 6 bases not matched to a gene.

This clone was seen just once. This sequence joins TRBV18 and TRBJ1-2; weak D call: TRBD1 (5 bases). CDR1 KGHSH and CDR2 LQKENI come from the germline V gene. This CDR3 region has 14 residues. V lost 2 bases, J lost 4 bases, and 11 bases lay in between. The CDR3 DNA is TGTGCCAGCTCACCAACGGGACCTACCTATGGCTACACCTTC. This encodes CASSPTGPTYGYTF.

The chain joins TRBV5-1 to TRBJ1-2; 7 nucleotides line up with TRBD1. Trimming at V came to 4 bases and at J to 4 bases, leaving 4 bases not matched to a gene. Germline CDR1 reads SGHRS; CDR2 reads YFSETQ. The CDR3 covers 13 residues. CDR3 DNA sequence: TGCGCCAGCAGCGCGGGACAGTCCTATGGCTACACCTTC. As protein: CASSAGQSYGYTF. Based on the CDR3 plus reference TRBV5-1 and TRBJ1-2, the full variable domain is KAGVTQTPRYLIKTRGQQVTLSCSPISGHRSVSWYQQTPGQGLQFLFEYFSETQRNKGNFPGRFSGRQFSNSRSEMNVSTLELGDSALYLCASSAGQSYGYTFGSGTRLTVV.

The rearrangement uses TRBV30 and TRBJ2-5; D might be TRBD2 (7 bases). Looked up from germline, CDR1 is GTSNPN and CDR2 is SVGIG (reference sequence). V was shortened by 2 bases and J by 4 bases, with 11 bases between the two germline ends. The CDR3 loop spans 13 amino acids. The CDR3 is CAWSKGGGETQYF. The CDR3, as DNA: TGTGCCTGGAGTAAGGGGGGGGGAGAGACCCAGTACTTC.